This T cell receptor beta chain came from a study of cytomegalovirus exposure and HLA in healthy donors. Overall study findings and caveats: It was 150 or so TCR beta chains that were listed as cytomegalovirus-associated. First-cohort TCR clusters were later found to tend to co-occur in the roughly 130 validation repertoires. Rare TCR sequences predominated, though certain public TCRs were found in many donors.

A remark on this clone: The antigen is unknown.

Assay: immunoSEQ multiplex PCR; the TCRdb copy retains only in-frame clones and omits some. This sample has about 38,000 clones, with about 93% found just once. V was trimmed by 6 bases and J by 6 bases, leaving 12 bases between them. This CDR3 spans 12 amino acids. Germline lookup yields CDR1 MNHNY and CDR2 SVGAGI (reference sequence). Specimen: PBMCs. The chain has TRBV6-6 and TRBJ2-7, with D hard to call. This receptor was taken from a man in his late teens or twenties in good health and CMV-seronegative. The CDR3: CASRSSGGEQYF. CDR3 sequence (DNA): TGTGCCAGCAGGAGTAGTGGCGGCGAGCAGTACTTC.